This TCR beta chain was found in a study of T cells in Graves' hyperthyroidism and ophthalmopathy. The sample holds many counts of this clonotype. With V trimmed by 7 bases and J by 8 bases, 12 bases remained unmatched. This CDR3 comprises 16 residues. The TCR beta CDR3 regions underwent amplification using RNA transcripts as the source. TCR CDR3 regions were first amplified by RT-PCR with HTBI primers. TCRdb itself ran the multiplex PCR reads through MiXCR, one entry per CDR3 protein. The top ten clones hold about a sixth of a sample with fewer than 850,000 distinct CDR3 sequences, roughly 17% of them seen once.

The chain has TRBV12-3 or TRBV12-4 and TRBJ2-1, with 12 bases fitting TRBD2. The material sequenced was blood. The origin of this receptor is a man aged 45 to 65 with Graves' hyperthyroidism. Here the CDR3 DNA reads TGTGCCAGCACTCCAGGGACTAGCGGGCCGAGCTATGAGCAGTTCTTC. Residues: CASTPGTSGPSYEQFF.